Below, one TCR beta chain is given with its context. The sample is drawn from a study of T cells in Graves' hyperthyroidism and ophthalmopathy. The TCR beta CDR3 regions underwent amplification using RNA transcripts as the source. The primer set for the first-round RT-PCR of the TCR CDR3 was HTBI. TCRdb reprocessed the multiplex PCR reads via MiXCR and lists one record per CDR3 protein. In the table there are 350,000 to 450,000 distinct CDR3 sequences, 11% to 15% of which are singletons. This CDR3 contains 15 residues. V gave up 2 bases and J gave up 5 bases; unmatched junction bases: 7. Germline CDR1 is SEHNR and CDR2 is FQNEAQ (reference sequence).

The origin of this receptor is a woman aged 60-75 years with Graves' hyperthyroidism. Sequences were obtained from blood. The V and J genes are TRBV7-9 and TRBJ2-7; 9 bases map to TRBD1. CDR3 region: CASSLTGTGIDEQYF. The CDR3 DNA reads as TGTGCCAGCAGCTTAACCGGGACAGGGATCGACGAGCAGTACTTC.